Presented here are 2 T cell receptor beta chains from one specimen sequenced in a study of blood T cell repertoires in COVID-19. The protocol was immunoSEQ multiplex PCR, while the TCRdb copy is restricted to in-frame clones and leaves out a portion. This repertoire shows some 240,000 clones, approximately 84% found once; its top ten account for less than 8.5%. What was sequenced was PBMCs or T cells enriched from blood (not recorded which). These receptors were obtained from a woman aged 45-65 years who had been exposed to COVID-19.

The V call is TRBV11-1, the J call TRBJ1-1; D is unclear. V was clipped by 5 bases and J by 7 bases, with 8 bases between them. Germline CDR1 reads SGHAT; CDR2 reads FQDESV (reference sequence). The CDR3 totals 11 residues. In nucleotides, the CDR3 is TGTGCCAGCAGCCCAGACATTGAAGCTTTCTTT. Translating gives CASSPDIEAFF.

The chain uses TRBV5-1 and TRBJ2-1; 9 nucleotides align to TRBD2. Per germline, CDR1 SGHRS and CDR2 YFSETQ. The CDR3 totals 15 residues. With 2 bases clipped from V and 7 bases from J, the junction kept 7 bases outside the gene matches. The CDR3: CASSFSGGANNEQFF. CDR3 nucleotides: TGCGCCAGCAGCTTTAGCGGGGGAGCTAATAATGAGCAGTTCTTC.